This T cell receptor beta chain was documented in a study of T cells in Graves' hyperthyroidism and ophthalmopathy. It was considered stable Graves' hyperthyroidism when ophthalmopathy did not progress within 18 months. Any patient presenting with uncontrolled infection, other autoimmune disease, pregnancy or lactation was left out. RNA transcripts were the template for amplifying TCR beta CDR3 regions. In the first-round RT-PCR of the TCR CDR3, the HTBI primer set was used. TCRdb re-analysed the multiplex PCR reads in MiXCR, keeping a single row per CDR3 protein. The sample lists about 290,000 distinct CDR3 sequences, over 15% occurring once. As to this clonotype: What it binds is unknown.

Study-level results: The model made its ophthalmopathy prediction, and onset followed a median around six months later. A model of 13 V-J pairs discriminated ophthalmopathy from stable hyperthyroidism.

The CDR3 runs to 14 residues. Germline V lookup: CDR1 LGHNT, CDR2 FRNRAP. Trimming stripped 1 base from V and 4 bases from J, with 8 bases between. The receptor comes from a man aged 25 to 40 with Graves' hyperthyroidism. This rearrangement joins TRBV12-5 to TRBJ2-1; no reliable D call. What was sequenced was blood. The CDR3 nucleotides read TGTGCTAGTGGTTTGGCCGGAGAATACAATGAGCAGTTCTTC. Residues: CASGLAGEYNEQFF.